This T cell receptor beta chain was identified during a study of T cell repertoires in cytomegalovirus infection. The overall study: Public TCR beta signatures indicated both CMV infection and matching HLA type.

TCRdb re-analysed the reads in MiXCR, keeping a single row per CDR3 protein. Of more than 350,000 distinct CDR3 sequences listed, 25% to 40% were seen once; the top ten hold around 15%. CDR3 length: 13 residues. Trimming removed 8 bases at V and 6 bases at J, with 11 bases between. On this clonotype itself: The antigen remains unidentified.

Study results and limitations: CMV-specific TCR beta clonotypes restricted by HLA-C were the ones dominating the ex vivo response.

The specimen sequenced was PBMCs. The sequence was collected from a human donor in good health (CMV status not recorded). Some clones in this sample may be carry-over from other donors' samples. The rearrangement links TRBV12-3 or TRBV12-4 to TRBJ1-6; D gene unclear. CDR3 sequence: CASGGQTNSPLHF. For the CDR3, the DNA is TGTGCCAGCGGTGGTCAAACTAATTCACCCCTCCACTTT.